What follows are 2 T cell receptor beta chains derived from one specimen sequenced in a study of cytomegalovirus exposure and HLA in healthy donors. With 60 Vbeta and 13 Jbeta primers, the PCR was carried out. Generated by immunoSEQ multiplex PCR, the TCRdb table keeps only in-frame clones and is missing some. The sample comprises roughly 110,000 clones, about 70% of which are singletons, and around 10% rests with the top ten. The sequencing input was PBMCs. The receptors shown here come from a man aged 30 to 45 in good health and CMV-seropositive.

A single count supports this clone. The V and J genes are TRBV13 and TRBJ2-3, with TRBD2 identical over 10 bases. The V gene end was trimmed by 11 bases and the J gene end by 0 bases; junction bases not matched to a gene: 8. The germline CDR1 and CDR2 sequences are PRHDT and FYEKMQ (reference sequence). This CDR3 has 15 amino acids. The CDR3 loop is CAVSIAGGSTDTQYF. In DNA, the CDR3 is TGTGCCGTATCCATAGCGGGAGGCAGCACAGATACGCAGTATTTT.

This clone was counted a single time. The chain combines TRBV7-2 with TRBJ2-5; the match to TRBD1 covers 10 bases. CDR3 length: 14 residues. The germline V gene has CDR1 SGHTA and CDR2 FQGNSA. The junction had 1 base not matched to a gene; V was cut back by 5 bases and J by 1 base. The chain's CDR3 is CASSRDRGQETQYF. The CDR3 region has the DNA TGTGCCAGCAGCCGGGACAGGGGCCAAGAGACCCAGTACTTC.